This section outlines one T cell receptor beta chain sequence together with its context. These data are taken from a study of blood T cell repertoires in COVID-19. Study summary: Both acute and convalescent COVID-19 samples were obtained from the United States, Italy and Spain. Sources were T cells, B-cell-depleted T cells, or PBMCs; the material itself was cDNA or gDNA.

V shed 1 base, J shed 0 bases, and the junction held 10 bases outside the gene matches. CDR3 length: 19 residues. CDR1 SGHTA and CDR2 FQGNSA come from the germline V gene. Under the authors' procedure: Amplified reference gene primers provided the basis for estimating nucleated cell counts. TCRdb's copy holds only in-frame clones and misses some; the assay was immunoSEQ multiplex PCR. The V and J calls and clone size come from that table; D and trimming were worked out from the DNA. The table records 75,000 to 95,000 clones, around 74% of them present only once. Seattle enrolled patients during active infection and tracked them longitudinally.

The sequence was collected from a man between 65 and 85 years old with COVID-19, enrolled during active disease. J is TRBJ2-7 and V is TRBV7-2, with 12 bases aligning to TRBD2. Sequencing was performed on peripheral blood. The CDR3 DNA reads as TGTGCCAGCAGCTTAGGACGGGCTAGCGGGAGGGGAGGCTCCTACGAGCAGTACTTC. This translates into CASSLGRASGRGGSYEQYF.